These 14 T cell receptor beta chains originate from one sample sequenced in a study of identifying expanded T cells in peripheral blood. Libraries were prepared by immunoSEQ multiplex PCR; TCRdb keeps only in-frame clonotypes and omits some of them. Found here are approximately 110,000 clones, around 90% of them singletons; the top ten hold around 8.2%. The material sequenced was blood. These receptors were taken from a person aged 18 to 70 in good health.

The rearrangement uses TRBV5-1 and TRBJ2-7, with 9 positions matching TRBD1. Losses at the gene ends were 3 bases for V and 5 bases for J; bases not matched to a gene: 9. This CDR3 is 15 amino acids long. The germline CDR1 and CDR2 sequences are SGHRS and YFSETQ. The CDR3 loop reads CASSSASGTGNEQYF. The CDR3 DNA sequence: TGCGCCAGCAGCTCGGCGTCAGGGACAGGGAACGAGCAGTACTTC.

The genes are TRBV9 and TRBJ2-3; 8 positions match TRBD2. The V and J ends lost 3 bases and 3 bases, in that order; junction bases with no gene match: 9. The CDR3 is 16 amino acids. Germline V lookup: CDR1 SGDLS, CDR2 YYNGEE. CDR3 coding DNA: TGTGCCAGCAGCGCCCTTGGGCTAGCGGGTACAGATACGCAGTATTTT. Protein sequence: CASSALGLAGTDTQYF. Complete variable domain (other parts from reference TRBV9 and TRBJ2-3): DSGVTQTPKHLITATGQRVTLRCSPRSGDLSVYWYQQSLDQGLQFLIQYYNGEERAKGNILERFSAQQFPDLHSELNLSSLELGDSALYFCASSALGLAGTDTQYFGPGTRLTVL.

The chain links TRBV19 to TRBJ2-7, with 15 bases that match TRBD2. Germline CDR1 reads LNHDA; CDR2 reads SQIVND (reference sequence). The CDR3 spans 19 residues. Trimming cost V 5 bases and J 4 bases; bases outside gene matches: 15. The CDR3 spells CASSQLGLAGGPNPYEQYF. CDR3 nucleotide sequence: TGTGCCAGTAGTCAGCTCGGACTAGCGGGAGGGCCGAATCCTTACGAGCAGTACTTC.

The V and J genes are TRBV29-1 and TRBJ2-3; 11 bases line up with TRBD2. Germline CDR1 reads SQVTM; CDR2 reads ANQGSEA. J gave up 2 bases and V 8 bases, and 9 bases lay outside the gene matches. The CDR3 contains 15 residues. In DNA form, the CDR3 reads TGCAGCAGTGCCGGGACTAGCGGATTCACAGATACGCAGTATTTT. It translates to CSSAGTSGFTDTQYF.

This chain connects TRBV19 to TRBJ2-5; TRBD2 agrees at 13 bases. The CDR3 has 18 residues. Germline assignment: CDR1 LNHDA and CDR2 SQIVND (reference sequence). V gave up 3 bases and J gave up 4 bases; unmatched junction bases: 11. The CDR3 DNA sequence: TGTGCCAGTAGTATTATACCCGCACTAGCGGGGGGGCGAGAGACCCAGTACTTC. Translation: CASSIIPALAGGRETQYF.

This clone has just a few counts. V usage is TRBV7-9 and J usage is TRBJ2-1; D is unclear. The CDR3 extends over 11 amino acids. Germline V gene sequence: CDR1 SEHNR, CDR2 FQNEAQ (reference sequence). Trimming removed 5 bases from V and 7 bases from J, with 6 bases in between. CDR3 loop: CASSKVNEQFF. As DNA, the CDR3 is TGTGCCAGCAGCAAGGTGAATGAGCAGTTCTTC. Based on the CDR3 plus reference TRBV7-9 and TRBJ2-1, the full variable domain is DTGVSQNPRHKITKRGQNVTFRCDPISEHNRLYWYRQTLGQGPEFLTYFQNEAQLEKSRLLSDRFSAERPKGSFSTLEIQRTEQGDSAMYLCASSKVNEQFFGPGTRLTVL.

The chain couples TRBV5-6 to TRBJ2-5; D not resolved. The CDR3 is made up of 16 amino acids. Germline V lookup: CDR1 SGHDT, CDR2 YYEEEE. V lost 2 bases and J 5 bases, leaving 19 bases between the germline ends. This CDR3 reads CASSFWGLGGTETQYF. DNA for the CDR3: TGTGCCAGCAGCTTTTGGGGTCTGGGTGGAACGGAGACCCAGTACTTC.

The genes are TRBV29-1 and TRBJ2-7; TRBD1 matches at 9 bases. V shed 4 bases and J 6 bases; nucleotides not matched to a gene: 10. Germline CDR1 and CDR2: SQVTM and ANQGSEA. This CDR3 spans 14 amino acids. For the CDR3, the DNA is TGCAGCGTTGGGGTTTGGGACAGGGCAGCCGAGCAGTACTTC. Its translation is CSVGVWDRAAEQYF.

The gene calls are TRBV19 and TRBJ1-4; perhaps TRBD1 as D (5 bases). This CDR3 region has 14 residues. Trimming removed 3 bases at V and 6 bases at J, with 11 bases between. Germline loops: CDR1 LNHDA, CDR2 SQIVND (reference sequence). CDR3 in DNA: TGTGCCAGTAGTATGGCAGGGTCGCATGAAAAACTGTTTTTT. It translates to CASSMAGSHEKLFF.

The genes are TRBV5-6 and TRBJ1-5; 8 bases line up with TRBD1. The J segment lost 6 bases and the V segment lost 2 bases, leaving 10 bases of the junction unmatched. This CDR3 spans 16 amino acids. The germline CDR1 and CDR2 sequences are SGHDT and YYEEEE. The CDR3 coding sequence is TGTGCCAGCAGCTTTCTAAGAGCAGGGGGCAGTCAGCCCCAGCATTTT. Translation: CASSFLRAGGSQPQHF.

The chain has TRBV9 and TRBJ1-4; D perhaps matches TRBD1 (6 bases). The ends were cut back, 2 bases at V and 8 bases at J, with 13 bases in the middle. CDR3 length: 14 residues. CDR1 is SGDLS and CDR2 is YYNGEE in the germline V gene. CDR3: CASSVGGAEEKLFF. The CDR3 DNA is TGTGCCAGCAGCGTGGGGGGCGCCGAAGAAAAACTGTTTTTT.

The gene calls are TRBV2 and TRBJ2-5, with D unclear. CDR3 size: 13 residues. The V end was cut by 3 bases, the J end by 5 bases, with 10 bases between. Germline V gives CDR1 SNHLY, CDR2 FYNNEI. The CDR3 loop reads CASSDNRAETQYF. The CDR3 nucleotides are TGTGCCAGCAGTGACAATAGGGCCGAGACCCAGTACTTC.

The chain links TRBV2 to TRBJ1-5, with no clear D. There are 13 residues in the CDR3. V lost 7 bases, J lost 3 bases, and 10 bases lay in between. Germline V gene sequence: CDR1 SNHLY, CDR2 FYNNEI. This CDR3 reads CASTYDPNQPQHF. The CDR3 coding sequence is TGTGCCAGCACCTATGACCCCAATCAGCCCCAGCATTTT.

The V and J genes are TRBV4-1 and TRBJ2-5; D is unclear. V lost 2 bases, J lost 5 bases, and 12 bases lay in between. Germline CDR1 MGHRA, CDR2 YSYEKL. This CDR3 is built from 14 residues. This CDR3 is CASSQWGSRETQYF. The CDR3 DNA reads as TGCGCCAGCAGCCAATGGGGTAGTCGGGAGACCCAGTACTTC.